This TCR beta chain was captured by sequencing in a study of cytomegalovirus exposure and HLA in healthy donors. Across the whole study: The roughly 110 validation repertoires were produced on the same platform as the roughly 690 repertoires of the first cohort. This was reported in a later analysis. Study-level findings and limits: According to a later analysis, TCR clusters from the first cohort tended to co-occur in the roughly 130 validation repertoires. Rarity characterized most TCR sequences, yet some public TCRs appeared in many donors. For cytomegalovirus status, the classifier reportedly gave diagnoses with high specificity and sensitivity.

Sequencing was performed with immunoSEQ multiplex PCR; in TCRdb, only in-frame clones are kept and a portion is missing. The data show 250,000 to 400,000 clones, approximately 86% seen once. About this clone itself: The antigen is unknown. This sample includes further DNA sequences coding for the same CDR3.

CDR1 MRHNA and CDR2 SNTAGT come from the germline V gene. The CDR3 totals 13 residues. V dropped 3 bases and J dropped 1 base, with 5 bases sitting between them. The sample was PBMCs. The clonotype originates from a man aged 30 to 39 in good health and CMV-seronegative. The V gene is TRBV6-4, the J gene TRBJ2-3; D may be TRBD1 (5 bases). The CDR3 nucleotides read TGTGCCAGCAGTGAAGGGGGCACAGATACGCAGTATTTT. Protein sequence: CASSEGGTDTQYF.